This T cell receptor (beta chain) was captured by sequencing in a study of spatial heterogeneity in lung cancer. The sample holds a few counts of this clonotype. Its specificity is unknown. Time point described: sample taken at primary tumor resection. The donor group consisted of 72 patients who had untreated, early-stage non-small cell lung cancer. Sequencing covered unsorted whole RNA taken from tumor, nontumor lung or frozen PBMC. The CDR3 contains 12 residues. The V gene lost 2 bases and the J gene lost 7 bases, with 7 bases spanning the gap. Germline V CDR1 and CDR2: SGHKS, YYEKEE (reference sequence). TCR cDNA molecules each carried a unique molecular identifier. MiXCR was run by TCRdb on the 5' RACE reads, yielding one entry per CDR3 protein. The sample holds over 50,000 distinct CDR3 sequences; around 6% are singletons and the top ten take around 15%. Study-wide points: Circulating ubiquitous expanded tumor TCRs were observed more frequently at resection than at follow-up.

The chain recombines TRBV5-5 with TRBJ2-1, with D tentatively TRBD1 (6 bases). The TCR sequence derives from a female donor with early-stage non-small cell lung cancer. Specimen: PBMCs, collected at surgery. The DNA for the CDR3 is TGTGCCAGCAGCTTAGGGGGTAATGAGCAGTTCTTC. Its translation is CASSLGGNEQFF.